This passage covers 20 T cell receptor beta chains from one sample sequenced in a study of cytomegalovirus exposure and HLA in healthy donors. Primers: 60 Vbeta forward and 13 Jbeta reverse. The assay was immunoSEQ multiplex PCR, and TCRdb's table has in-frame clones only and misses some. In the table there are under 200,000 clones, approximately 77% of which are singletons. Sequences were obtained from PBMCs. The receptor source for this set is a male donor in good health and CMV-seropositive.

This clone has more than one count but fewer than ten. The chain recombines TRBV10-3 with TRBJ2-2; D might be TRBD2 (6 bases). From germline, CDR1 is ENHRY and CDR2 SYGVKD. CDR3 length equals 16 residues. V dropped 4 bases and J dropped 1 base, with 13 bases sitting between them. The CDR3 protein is CAISGGAIMNTGELFF. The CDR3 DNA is TGTGCCATCAGTGGCGGGGCGATCATGAACACCGGGGAGCTGTTTTTT.

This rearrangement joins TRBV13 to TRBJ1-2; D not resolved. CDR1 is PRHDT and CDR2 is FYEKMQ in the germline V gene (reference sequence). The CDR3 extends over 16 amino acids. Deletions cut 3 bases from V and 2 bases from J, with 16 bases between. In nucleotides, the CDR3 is TGTGCCAGCAGCTTCCGCAGTAGAGGCCCGAACTATGGCTACACCTTC. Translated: CASSFRSRGPNYGYTF.

The CDR3 nucleotides read TGTGCCAGCAGCCCAACAGGACCAACCGGGGAGCTGTTTTTT. It translates to CASSPTGPTGELFF. The rearrangement uses TRBV7-3 and TRBJ2-2; D is possibly TRBD1 (5 bases). There are 14 residues in the CDR3. The V and J ends lost 5 bases and 5 bases respectively, with 12 bases between them. CDR1 and CDR2 from the germline V gene are SGHTA and FQGTGA.

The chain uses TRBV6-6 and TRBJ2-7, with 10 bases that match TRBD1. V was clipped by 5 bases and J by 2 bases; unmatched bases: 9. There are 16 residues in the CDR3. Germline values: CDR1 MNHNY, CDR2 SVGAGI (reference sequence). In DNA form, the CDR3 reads TGTGCCAGCAGTATGGGGACAGGGGTGATCCCCTACGAGCAGTACTTC. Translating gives CASSMGTGVIPYEQYF.

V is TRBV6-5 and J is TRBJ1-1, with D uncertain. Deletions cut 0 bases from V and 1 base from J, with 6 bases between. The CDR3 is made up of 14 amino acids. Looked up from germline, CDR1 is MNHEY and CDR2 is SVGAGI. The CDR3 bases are TGTGCCAGCAGTTACTCCCAGGAGAACACTGAAGCTTTCTTT. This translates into CASSYSQENTEAFF.

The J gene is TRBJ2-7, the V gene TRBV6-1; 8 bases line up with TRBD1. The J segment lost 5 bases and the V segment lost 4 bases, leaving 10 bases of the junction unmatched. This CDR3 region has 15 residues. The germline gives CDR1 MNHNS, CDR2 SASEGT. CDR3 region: CASSAWTGSMDEQYF. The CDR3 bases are TGTGCCAGCAGTGCCTGGACAGGGTCGATGGACGAGCAGTACTTC.

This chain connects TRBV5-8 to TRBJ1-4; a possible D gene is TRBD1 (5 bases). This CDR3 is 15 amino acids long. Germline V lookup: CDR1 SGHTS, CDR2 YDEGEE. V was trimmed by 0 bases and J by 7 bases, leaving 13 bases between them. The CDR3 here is CASSLEGRVSEKLFF. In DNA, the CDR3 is TGTGCCAGCAGCTTGGAGGGCAGGGTATCTGAAAAACTGTTTTTT.

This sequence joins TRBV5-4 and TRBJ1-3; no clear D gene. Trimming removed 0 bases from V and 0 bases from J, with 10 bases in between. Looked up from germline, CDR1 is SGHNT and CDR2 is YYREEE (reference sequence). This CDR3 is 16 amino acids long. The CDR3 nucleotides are TGTGCCAGCAGCTTGGTTCGGGGATTCTCTGGAAACACCATATATTTT. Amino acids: CASSLVRGFSGNTIYF.

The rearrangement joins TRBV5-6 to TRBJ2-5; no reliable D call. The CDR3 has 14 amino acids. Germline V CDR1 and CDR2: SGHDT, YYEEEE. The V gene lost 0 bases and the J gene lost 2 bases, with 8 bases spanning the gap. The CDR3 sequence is CASSLAPVQETQYF. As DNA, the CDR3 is TGTGCCAGCAGCTTGGCCCCTGTACAAGAGACCCAGTACTTC.

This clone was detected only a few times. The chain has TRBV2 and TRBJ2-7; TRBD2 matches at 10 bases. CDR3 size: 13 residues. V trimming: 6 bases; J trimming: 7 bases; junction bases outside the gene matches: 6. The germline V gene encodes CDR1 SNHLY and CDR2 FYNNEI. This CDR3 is CASRSGGDWEQYF. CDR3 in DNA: TGTGCCAGCAGGAGCGGGGGGGATTGGGAGCAGTACTTC.

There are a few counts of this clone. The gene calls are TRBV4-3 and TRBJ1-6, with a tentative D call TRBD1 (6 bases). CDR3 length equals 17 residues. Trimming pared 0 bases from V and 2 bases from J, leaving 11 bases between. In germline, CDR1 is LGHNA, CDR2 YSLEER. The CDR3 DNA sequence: TGCGCCAGCAGCCAAGATTCCAGGGGCCCCTATAATTCACCCCTCCACTTT. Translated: CASSQDSRGPYNSPLHF.

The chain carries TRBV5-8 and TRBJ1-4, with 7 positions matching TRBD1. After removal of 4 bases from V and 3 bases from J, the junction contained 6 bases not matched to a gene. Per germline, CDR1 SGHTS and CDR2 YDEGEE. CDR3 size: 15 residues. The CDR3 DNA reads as TGTGCCAGCAGCGCCAGGGACAGAGCTAATGAAAAACTGTTTTTT. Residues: CASSARDRANEKLFF. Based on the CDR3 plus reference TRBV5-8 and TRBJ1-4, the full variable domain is EAGVTQSPTHLIKTRGQQATLRCSPISGHTSVYWYQQALGLGLQFLLWYDEGEERNRGNFPPRFSGRQFPNYSSELNVNALELEDSALYLCASSARDRANEKLFFGSGTQLSVL.

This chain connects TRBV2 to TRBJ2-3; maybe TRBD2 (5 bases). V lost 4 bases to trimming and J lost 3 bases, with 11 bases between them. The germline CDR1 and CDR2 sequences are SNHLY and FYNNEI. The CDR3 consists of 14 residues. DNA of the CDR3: TGTGCCAGCAGTGTCCGGGGTCGGACAGATACGCAGTATTTT. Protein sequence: CASSVRGRTDTQYF.

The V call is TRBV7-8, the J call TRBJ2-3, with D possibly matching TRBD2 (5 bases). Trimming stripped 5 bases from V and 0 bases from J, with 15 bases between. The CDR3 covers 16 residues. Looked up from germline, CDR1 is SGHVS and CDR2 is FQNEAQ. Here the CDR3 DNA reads TGTGCCAGCAGCCTTTTGCGGGTCTCAAGCACAGATACGCAGTATTTT. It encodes CASSLLRVSSTDTQYF.

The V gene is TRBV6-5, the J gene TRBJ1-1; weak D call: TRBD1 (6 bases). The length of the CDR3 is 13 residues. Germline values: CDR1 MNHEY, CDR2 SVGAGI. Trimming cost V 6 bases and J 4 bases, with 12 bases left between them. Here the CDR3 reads CASRTGLFTEAFF. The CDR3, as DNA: TGTGCCAGCAGAACAGGGTTATTCACTGAAGCTTTCTTT.

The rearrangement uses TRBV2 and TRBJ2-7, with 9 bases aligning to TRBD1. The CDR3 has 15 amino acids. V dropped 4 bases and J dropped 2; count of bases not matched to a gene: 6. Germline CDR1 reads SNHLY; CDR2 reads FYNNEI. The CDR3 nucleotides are TGTGCCAGCAGTGTACAGGGGGCTAAGACCTACGAGCAGTACTTC. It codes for CASSVQGAKTYEQYF.

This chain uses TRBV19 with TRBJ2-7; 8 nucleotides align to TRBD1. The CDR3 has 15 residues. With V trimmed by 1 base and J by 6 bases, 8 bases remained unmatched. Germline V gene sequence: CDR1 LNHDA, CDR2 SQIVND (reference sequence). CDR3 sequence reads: CASSIAGTGGSEQYF. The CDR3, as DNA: TGTGCCAGTAGTATAGCCGGGACAGGTGGAAGCGAGCAGTACTTC.

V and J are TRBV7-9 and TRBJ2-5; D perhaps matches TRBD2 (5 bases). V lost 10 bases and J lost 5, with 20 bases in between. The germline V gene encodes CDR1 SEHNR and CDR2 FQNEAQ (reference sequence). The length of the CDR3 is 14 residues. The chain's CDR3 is CATKYGITGETQYF. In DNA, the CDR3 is TGTGCCACAAAGTACGGGATCACTGGCGAGACCCAGTACTTC.

The CDR3 is CASSVDRAGNQPQHF. CDR3 in DNA: TGTGCCAGCAGCGTGGACAGGGCTGGAAATCAGCCCCAGCATTTT. The chain has TRBV7-9 and TRBJ1-5; the match to TRBD1 covers 8 bases. The germline V gene encodes CDR1 SEHNR and CDR2 FQNEAQ (reference sequence). J gave up 4 bases and V 5 bases, and 7 bases lay outside the gene matches. There are 15 residues in the CDR3.

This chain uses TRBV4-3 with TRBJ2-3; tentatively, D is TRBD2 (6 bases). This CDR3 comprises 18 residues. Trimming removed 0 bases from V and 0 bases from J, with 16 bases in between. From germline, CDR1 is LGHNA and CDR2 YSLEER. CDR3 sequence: CASSQDWRGSPSTDTQYF. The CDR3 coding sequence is TGCGCCAGCAGCCAAGATTGGCGGGGCAGCCCAAGCACAGATACGCAGTATTTT.